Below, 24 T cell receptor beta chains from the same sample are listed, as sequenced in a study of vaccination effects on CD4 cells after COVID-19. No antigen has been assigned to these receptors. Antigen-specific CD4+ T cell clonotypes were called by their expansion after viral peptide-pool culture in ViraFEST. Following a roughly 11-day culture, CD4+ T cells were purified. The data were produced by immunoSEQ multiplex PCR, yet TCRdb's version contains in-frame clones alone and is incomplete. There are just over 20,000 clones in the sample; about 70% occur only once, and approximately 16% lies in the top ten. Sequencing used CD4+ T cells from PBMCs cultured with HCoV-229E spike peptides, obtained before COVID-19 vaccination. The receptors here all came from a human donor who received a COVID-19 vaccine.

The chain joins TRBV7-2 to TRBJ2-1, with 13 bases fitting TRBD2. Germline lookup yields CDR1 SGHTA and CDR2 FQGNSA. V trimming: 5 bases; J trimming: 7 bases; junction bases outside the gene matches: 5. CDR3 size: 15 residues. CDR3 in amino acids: CASSRAGLAGNEQFF. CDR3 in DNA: TGTGCCAGCAGCCGCGCGGGACTAGCGGGAAATGAGCAGTTCTTC.

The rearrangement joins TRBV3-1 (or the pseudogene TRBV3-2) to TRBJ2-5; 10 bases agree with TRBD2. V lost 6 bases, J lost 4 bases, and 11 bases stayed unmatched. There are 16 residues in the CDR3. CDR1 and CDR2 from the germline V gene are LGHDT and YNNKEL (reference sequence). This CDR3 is CASRRSSGSRRETQYF. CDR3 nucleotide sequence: TGTGCCAGCAGGCGATCTAGCGGGAGTAGGAGAGAGACCCAGTACTTC.

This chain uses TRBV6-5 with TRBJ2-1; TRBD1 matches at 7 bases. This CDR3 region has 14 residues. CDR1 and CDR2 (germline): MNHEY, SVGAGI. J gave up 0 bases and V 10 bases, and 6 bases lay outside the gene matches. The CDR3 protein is CATTGADSYNEQFF. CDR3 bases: TGTGCCACTACAGGGGCCGACTCCTACAATGAGCAGTTCTTC.

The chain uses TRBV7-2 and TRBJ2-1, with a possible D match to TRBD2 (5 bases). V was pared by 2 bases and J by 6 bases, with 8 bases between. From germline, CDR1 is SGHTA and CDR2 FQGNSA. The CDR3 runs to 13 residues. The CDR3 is CASSLNRGNEQFF. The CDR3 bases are TGTGCCAGCAGCTTAAACCGGGGCAATGAGCAGTTCTTC.

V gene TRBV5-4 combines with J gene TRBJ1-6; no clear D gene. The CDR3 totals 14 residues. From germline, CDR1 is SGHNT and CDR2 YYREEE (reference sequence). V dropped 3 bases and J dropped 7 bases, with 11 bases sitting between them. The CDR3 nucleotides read TGTGCCAGCAGCTCCGACACGGGGAATTCACCCCTCCACTTT. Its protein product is CASSSDTGNSPLHF. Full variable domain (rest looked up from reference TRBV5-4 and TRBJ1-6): ETGVTQSPTHLIKTRGQQVTLRCSSQSGHNTVSWYQQALGQGPQFIFQYYREEENGRGNFPPRFSGLQFPNYSSELNVNALELDDSALYLCASSSDTGNSPLHFGNGTRLTVT.

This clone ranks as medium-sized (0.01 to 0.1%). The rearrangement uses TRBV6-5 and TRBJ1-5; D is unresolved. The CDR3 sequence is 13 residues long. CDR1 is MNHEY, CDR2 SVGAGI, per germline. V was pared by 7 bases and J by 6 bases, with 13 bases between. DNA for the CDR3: TGTGCCAGCACCACGACACTAAGTCAGCCCCAGCATTTT. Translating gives CASTTTLSQPQHF.

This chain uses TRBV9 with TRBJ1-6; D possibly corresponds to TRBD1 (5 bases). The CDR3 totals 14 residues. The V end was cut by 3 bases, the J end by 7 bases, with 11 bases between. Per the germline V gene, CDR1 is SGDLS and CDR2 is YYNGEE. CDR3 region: CASSGGRENSPLHF. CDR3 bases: TGTGCCAGCAGCGGGGGGAGGGAAAATTCACCCCTCCACTTT.

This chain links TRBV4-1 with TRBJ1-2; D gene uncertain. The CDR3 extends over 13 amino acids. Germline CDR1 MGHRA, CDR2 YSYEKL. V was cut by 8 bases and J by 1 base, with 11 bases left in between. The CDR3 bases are TGCGCCAGCGGTGAAGGGAGTAACTATGGCTACACCTTC. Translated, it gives CASGEGSNYGYTF.

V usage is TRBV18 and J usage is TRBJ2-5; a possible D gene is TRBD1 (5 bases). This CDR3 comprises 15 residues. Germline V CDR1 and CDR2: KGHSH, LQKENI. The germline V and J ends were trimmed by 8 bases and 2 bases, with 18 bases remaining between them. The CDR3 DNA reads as TGTGCCAGCAAAATGGCCAGGGCCGGGCAAGAGACCCAGTACTTC. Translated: CASKMARAGQETQYF.

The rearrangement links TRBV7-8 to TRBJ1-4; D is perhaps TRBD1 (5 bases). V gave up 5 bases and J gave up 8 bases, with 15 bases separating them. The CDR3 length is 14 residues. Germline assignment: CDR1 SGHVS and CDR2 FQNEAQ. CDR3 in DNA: TGTGCCAGCAGCCGGGGGGGGATGAAGGAAAAACTGTTTTTT. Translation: CASSRGGMKEKLFF.

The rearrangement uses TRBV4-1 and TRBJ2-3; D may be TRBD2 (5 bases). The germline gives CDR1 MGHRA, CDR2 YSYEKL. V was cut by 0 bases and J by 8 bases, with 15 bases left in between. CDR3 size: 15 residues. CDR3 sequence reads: CASSQEGKRSGTQYF. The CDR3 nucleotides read TGCGCCAGCAGCCAAGAGGGGAAGCGGTCAGGTACGCAGTATTTT.

The CDR3 loop reads CASSTGALYYEQYF. CDR3 nucleotides: TGCGCCAGCAGTACAGGGGCGTTATACTACGAGCAGTACTTC. The chain uses TRBV10-1 and TRBJ2-7; 7 positions agree with TRBD1. CDR3 size: 14 residues. V shed 5 bases, J shed 3 bases, and the junction held 7 bases outside the gene matches. Looked up from germline, CDR1 is WNHNN and CDR2 is SYGVQD (reference sequence).

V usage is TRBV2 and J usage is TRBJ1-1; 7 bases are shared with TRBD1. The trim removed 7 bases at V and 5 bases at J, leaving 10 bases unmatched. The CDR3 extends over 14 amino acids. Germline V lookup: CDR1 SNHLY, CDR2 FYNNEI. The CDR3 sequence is CASTQGGGATEAFF. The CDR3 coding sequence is TGTGCCAGCACCCAAGGAGGGGGCGCGACTGAAGCTTTCTTT.

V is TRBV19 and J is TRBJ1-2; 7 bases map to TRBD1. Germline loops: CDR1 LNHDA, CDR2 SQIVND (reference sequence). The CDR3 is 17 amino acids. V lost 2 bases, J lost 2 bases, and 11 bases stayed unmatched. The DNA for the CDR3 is TGTGCCAGTAGTATACGACAGGGAGAATCACAGAACTATGGCTACACCTTC. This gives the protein CASSIRQGESQNYGYTF.

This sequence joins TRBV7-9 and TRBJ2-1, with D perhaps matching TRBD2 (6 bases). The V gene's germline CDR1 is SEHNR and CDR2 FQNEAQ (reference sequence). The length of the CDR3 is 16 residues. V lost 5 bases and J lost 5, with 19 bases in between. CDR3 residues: CASSPRGAEGNNEQFF. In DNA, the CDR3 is TGTGCCAGCAGCCCTCGTGGAGCGGAGGGAAACAATGAGCAGTTCTTC.

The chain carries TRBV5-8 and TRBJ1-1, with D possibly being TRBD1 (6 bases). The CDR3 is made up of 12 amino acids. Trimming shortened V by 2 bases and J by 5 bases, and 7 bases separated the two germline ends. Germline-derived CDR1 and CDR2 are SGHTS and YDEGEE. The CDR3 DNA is TGTGCCAGCAGCTTAACAGGGACTGAAGCTTTCTTT. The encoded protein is CASSLTGTEAFF. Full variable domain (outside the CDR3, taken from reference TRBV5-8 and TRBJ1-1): EAGVTQSPTHLIKTRGQQATLRCSPISGHTSVYWYQQALGLGLQFLLWYDEGEERNRGNFPPRFSGRQFPNYSSELNVNALELEDSALYLCASSLTGTEAFFGQGTRLTVV.

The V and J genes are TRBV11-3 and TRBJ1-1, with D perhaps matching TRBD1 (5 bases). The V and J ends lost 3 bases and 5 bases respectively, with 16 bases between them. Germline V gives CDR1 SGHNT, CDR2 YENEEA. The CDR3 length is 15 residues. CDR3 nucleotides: TGTGCCAGCAGCTTGGGGGTTGGAGGCGGGACTGAAGCTTTCTTT. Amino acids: CASSLGVGGGTEAFF.

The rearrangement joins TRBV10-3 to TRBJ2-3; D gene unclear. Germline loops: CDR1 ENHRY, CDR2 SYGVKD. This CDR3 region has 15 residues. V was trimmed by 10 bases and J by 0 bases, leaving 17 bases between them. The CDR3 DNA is TGTGCCACCCTCGCAACGGGTGCTAGCACAGATACGCAGTATTTT. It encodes CATLATGASTDTQYF.

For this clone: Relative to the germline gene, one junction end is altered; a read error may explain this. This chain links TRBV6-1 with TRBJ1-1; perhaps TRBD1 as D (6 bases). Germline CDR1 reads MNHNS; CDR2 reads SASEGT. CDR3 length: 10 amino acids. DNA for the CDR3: TGTGCCAGCAGTGACCTAGGACAGACCTTT. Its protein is CASSDLGQTF.

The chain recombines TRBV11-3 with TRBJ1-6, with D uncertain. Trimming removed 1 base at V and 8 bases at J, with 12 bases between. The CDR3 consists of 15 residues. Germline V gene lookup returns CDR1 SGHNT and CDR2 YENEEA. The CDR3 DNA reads TGTGCCAGCAGCTTAGTAAGGCAGCCTTATTCACCCCTCCACTTT. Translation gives CASSLVRQPYSPLHF.

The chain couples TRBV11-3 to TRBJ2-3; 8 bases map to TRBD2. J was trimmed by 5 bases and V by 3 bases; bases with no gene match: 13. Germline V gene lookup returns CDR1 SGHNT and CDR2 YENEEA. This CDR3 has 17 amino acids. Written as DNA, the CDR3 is TGTGCCAGCAGCTTTGCCTTAGGTAGCGGGGAAGGAGATACGCAGTATTTT. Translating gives CASSFALGSGEGDTQYF.

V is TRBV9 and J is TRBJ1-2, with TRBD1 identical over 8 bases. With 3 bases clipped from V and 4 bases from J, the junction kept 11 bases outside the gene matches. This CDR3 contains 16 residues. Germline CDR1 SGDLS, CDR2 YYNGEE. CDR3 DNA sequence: TGTGCCAGCAGCGCGAGATCAGGGGGCGATGGCTATGGCTACACCTTC. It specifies CASSARSGGDGYGYTF.

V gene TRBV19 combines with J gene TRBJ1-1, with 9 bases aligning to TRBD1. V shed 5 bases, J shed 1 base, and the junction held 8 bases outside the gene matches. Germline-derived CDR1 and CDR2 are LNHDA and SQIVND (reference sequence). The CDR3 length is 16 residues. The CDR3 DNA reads TGTGCCAGTAGTGGAACCGGGACAGGGCAGAACACTGAAGCTTTCTTT. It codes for CASSGTGTGQNTEAFF.

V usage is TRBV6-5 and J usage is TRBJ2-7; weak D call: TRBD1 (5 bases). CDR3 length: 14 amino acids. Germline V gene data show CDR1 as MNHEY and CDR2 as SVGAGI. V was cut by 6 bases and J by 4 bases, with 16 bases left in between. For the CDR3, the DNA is TGTGCCAGCAGCTCTGGACACACGGCGTACGAGCAGTACTTC. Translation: CASSSGHTAYEQYF.